This T cell receptor (beta chain) was identified in a study of cytomegalovirus exposure and HLA in healthy donors. As for the study in general: HLA-typed donors contributed some 83 million unique TCRs, which were held in an early data release.

General study points: CMV antigen specificity of three CMV-associated chains was confirmed in vitro.

Comments on this clone: No antigen is known for it.

V was clipped by 5 bases and J by 9 bases, with 17 bases between them. The length of the CDR3 is 14 residues. Germline V lookup: CDR1 MNHEY, CDR2 SMNVEV (reference sequence). 13 Jbeta primers and 60 Vbeta primers were used for the PCR. Sequencing used immunoSEQ multiplex PCR; TCRdb keeps in-frame clones, though not all of them. Here the sample spans more than 130,000 clones, 78% being singletons. This TCR derives from a male donor in good health and CMV-seronegative. Sequencing was performed on PBMCs. The chain carries TRBV27 and TRBJ2-1; TRBD1 is a possible D gene (5 bases). CDR3 nucleotides: TGTGCCAGCAGTCCCCAGGGTTCGCCACTTGAGCAGTTCTTC. This encodes CASSPQGSPLEQFF.